These 8 T cell receptor beta chains were sequenced from one sample in a study of identical twins. One entry per CDR3 protein, called by TCRdb with MiXCR from the 5' RACE reads. The sample includes 300,000 to 400,000 distinct CDR3 sequences, more than 9% of them seen just once. This sample also appeared in a second study, on yellow fever vaccine responses in identical twins.

The material sequenced was CD8+ T cells sorted from blood. Receptor source: a woman aged 18-29 years in good health.

This chain connects TRBV7-9 to TRBJ2-3; D not certain. The CDR3 is made up of 14 amino acids. In germline, CDR1 is SEHNR, CDR2 FQNEAQ (reference sequence). Trimming took 5 bases from V and 2 from J, leaving 11 bases between them. CDR3: CASSPEVSTDTQYF. The CDR3 region has the DNA TGTGCCAGCAGCCCAGAGGTCTCCACAGATACGCAGTATTTT.

This clonotype came up many times. This rearrangement joins TRBV4-1 to TRBJ2-2; D uncertain. The CDR3 length is 14 residues. Germline CDR1 MGHRA, CDR2 YSYEKL. The V and J ends lost 1 base and 2 bases respectively, with 5 bases between them. In nucleotides, the CDR3 is TGCGCCAGCAGCCAAGGACACAACACCGGGGAGCTGTTTTTT. Amino acids: CASSQGHNTGELFF.

This clonotype was seen a few times. V and J are TRBV15 and TRBJ1-4, with a tentative D call TRBD1 (5 bases). Germline V lookup: CDR1 LNHNV, CDR2 YYDKDF (reference sequence). This CDR3 region has 15 residues. V was trimmed by 1 base and J by 3 bases, leaving 9 bases between them. CDR3 protein: CATSRVRGPNEKLFF. The CDR3 DNA reads TGTGCCACCAGCAGAGTTCGGGGACCTAATGAAAAACTGTTTTTT.

The rearrangement joins TRBV7-3 to TRBJ1-1; D is undetermined. The CDR3 is made up of 16 amino acids. V was clipped by 8 bases and J by 3 bases, with 22 bases between them. Germline V CDR1 and CDR2: SGHTA, FQGTGA. In DNA, the CDR3 is TGTGCCAGCCCCCTACGAGGGCTTTACCGAGACACTGAAGCTTTCTTT. Protein product: CASPLRGLYRDTEAFF. Using reference TRBV7-3 and TRBJ1-1 for the parts outside the CDR3, the full variable domain is GAGVSQTPSNKVTEKGKYVELRCDPISGHTALYWYRQSLGQGPEFLIYFQGTGAADDSGLPNDRFFAVRPEGSVSTLKIQRTERGDSAVYLCASPLRGLYRDTEAFFGQGTRLTVV.

V and J are TRBV29-1 and TRBJ2-1; 7 positions agree with TRBD2. V lost 8 bases and J lost 0; bases outside the gene matches: 10. The CDR3 has 15 amino acids. CDR1 and CDR2 (germline): SQVTM, ANQGSEA. The CDR3 coding sequence is TGCAGCTCTGTCCCTAGCGGAATCTCCTACAATGAGCAGTTCTTC. It translates to CSSVPSGISYNEQFF.

V and J are TRBV4-1 and TRBJ1-2, with D hard to call. The CDR3 length is 15 residues. CDR1 MGHRA and CDR2 YSYEKL come from the germline V gene. Trimming stripped 0 bases from V and 8 bases from J, with 16 bases between. The CDR3 region is CASSQDMGSHRGYTF. The CDR3 DNA reads TGCGCCAGCAGCCAAGACATGGGTTCGCACCGCGGCTACACCTTC.

This clonotype came up a few times. The chain joins TRBV14 to TRBJ2-1; D not certain. The CDR3 has 14 amino acids. Germline V gene lookup returns CDR1 SGHDN and CDR2 FVKESK. The V gene lost 1 base and the J gene lost 5 bases, with 9 bases spanning the gap. CDR3: CASSQGLTDNEQFF. The CDR3 nucleotides read TGTGCCAGCAGCCAAGGTCTTACGGACAATGAGCAGTTCTTC.

The chain links TRBV10-1 to TRBJ2-1, with D hard to call. V was clipped by 9 bases and J by 5 bases, with 5 bases between them. Germline lookup yields CDR1 WNHNN and CDR2 SYGVQD (reference sequence). This CDR3 contains 10 residues. The CDR3 here is CASVHNEQFF. As DNA, the CDR3 is TGCGCCAGTGTACACAATGAGCAGTTCTTC.